This TCR beta chain was recorded in a study of T cell repertoires in cytomegalovirus infection. Study information: Public TCR beta signatures were indicative of both CMV infection and a matching HLA type. Points from the study as a whole: There were carriers of CMV plus the relevant HLA, and cumulative public TCR beta family frequency identified them.

To note about this clonotype: The antigen is not known.

CDR1 and CDR2 (germline): MDHEN, SYDVKM. The CDR3 length is 15 residues. A single record per CDR3 protein comes from TCRdb applying MiXCR to the reads. The sample holds about 600,000 distinct CDR3 sequences, about 24% seen once. The sequenced sample was CD8+ T cells from PBMCs. This receptor was identified in a human donor in good health (CMV status not recorded). Some clones in this sample may be carry-over from other donors' samples. J is TRBJ2-7 and V is TRBV28, with D perhaps given as TRBD1 or TRBD2 (5 bases each). The CDR3: CASSLRGRETYGQYV. As DNA, the CDR3 is TGTGCCAGCAGTTTAAGGGGACGAGAAACATACGGGCAGTACGTC.